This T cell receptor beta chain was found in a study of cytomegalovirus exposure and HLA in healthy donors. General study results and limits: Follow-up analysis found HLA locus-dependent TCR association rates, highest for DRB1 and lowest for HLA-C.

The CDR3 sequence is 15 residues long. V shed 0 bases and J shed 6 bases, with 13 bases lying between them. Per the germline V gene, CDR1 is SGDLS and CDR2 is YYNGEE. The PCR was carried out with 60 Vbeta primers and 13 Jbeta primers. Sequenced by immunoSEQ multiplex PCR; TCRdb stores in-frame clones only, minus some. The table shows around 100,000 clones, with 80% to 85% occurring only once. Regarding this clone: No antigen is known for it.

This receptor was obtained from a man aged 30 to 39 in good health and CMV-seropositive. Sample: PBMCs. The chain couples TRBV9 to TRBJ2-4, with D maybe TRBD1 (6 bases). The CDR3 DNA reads TGTGCCAGCAGCGTAGATGAGGGGGAGATAAACATTCAGTACTTC. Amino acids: CASSVDEGEINIQYF.